This T cell receptor (beta chain) was retrieved from a study of blood T cell repertoires in COVID-19. In germline, CDR1 is LGHNA, CDR2 YNFKEQ. The CDR3 contains 16 residues. Trimming took 0 bases from V and 2 from J, leaving 11 bases between them. This clone was observed a few times. Produced via immunoSEQ multiplex PCR; TCRdb's table is partial and in-frame only. The sample holds approximately 230,000 clones; 85% to 95% are singletons and the top ten take over 1.5%. The TCR originated in a woman between 18 and 29 years old who had recovered from COVID-19. V gene TRBV4-2 combines with J gene TRBJ2-1, with D hard to call. Sequencing was done on a sample of PBMCs or T cells enriched from blood (not recorded which). The CDR3 DNA sequence: TGTGCCAGCAGCCAAGATATAAGCGCCCCCTACAATGAGCAGTTCTTC. This gives the protein CASSQDISAPYNEQFF.